This passage covers 5 T cell receptor beta chains from one sample sequenced in a study of T cells in tumors after PD-1 blockade. Here immunoSEQ multiplex PCR was the method, and the copy in TCRdb shows in-frame clones only, minus some. The data contain over 60,000 clones, about 74% of them singletons. The sequencing here drew on PBMCs, taken after anti-PD-1 treatment. The receptors derive from a human donor with basal cell carcinoma.

V and J are TRBV6-5 and TRBJ2-3; TRBD2 aligns across 8 bases. The CDR3 spans 15 residues. Per the germline V gene, CDR1 is MNHEY and CDR2 is SVGAGI. The J segment lost 1 base and the V segment lost 6 bases, leaving 6 bases of the junction unmatched. The DNA of the CDR3 is TGTGCCAGCAGGACCGGGACTAGAGGCACAGATACGCAGTATTTT. As protein: CASRTGTRGTDTQYF.

The chain is built from TRBV7-8 and TRBJ1-1; unclear D gene. The V end lost 3 bases, the J end lost 5 bases, and 13 bases lay between the germline ends. This CDR3 has 14 amino acids. In germline, CDR1 is SGHVS, CDR2 FQNEAQ. CDR3 sequence reads: CASSFSNTRTEAFF. As DNA, the CDR3 is TGTGCCAGCAGCTTTTCCAATACCAGGACTGAAGCTTTCTTT.

The chain is built from TRBV2 and TRBJ1-5; 11 positions match TRBD1. Germline CDR1 and CDR2: SNHLY and FYNNEI. V dropped 4 bases and J dropped 6; count of bases not matched to a gene: 2. The CDR3 runs 14 residues. CDR3 sequence (DNA): TGTGCCAGCAGTGGGACAGGGGGCGGTCAGCCCCAGCATTTT. Protein product: CASSGTGGGQPQHF.

This chain links TRBV6-6 with TRBJ2-1; 8 bases line up with TRBD2. This CDR3 region has 14 residues. J lost 7 bases, V lost 6 bases, and 8 bases had no gene match. Germline-derived CDR1 and CDR2 are MNHNY and SVGAGI (reference sequence). The CDR3 protein is CASRTGGAGNEQFF. In DNA form, the CDR3 reads TGTGCCAGCAGGACGGGGGGGGCCGGGAATGAGCAGTTCTTC.

V and J are TRBV19 and TRBJ1-2, with 10 bases aligning to TRBD1. The germline CDR1 and CDR2 sequences are LNHDA and SQIVND (reference sequence). The CDR3 loop spans 13 amino acids. V dropped 3 bases and J dropped 5; count of bases not matched to a gene: 0. CDR3 in amino acids: CASSMGQGYGYTF. The CDR3 DNA reads TGTGCCAGTAGTATGGGACAGGGGTATGGCTACACCTTC.